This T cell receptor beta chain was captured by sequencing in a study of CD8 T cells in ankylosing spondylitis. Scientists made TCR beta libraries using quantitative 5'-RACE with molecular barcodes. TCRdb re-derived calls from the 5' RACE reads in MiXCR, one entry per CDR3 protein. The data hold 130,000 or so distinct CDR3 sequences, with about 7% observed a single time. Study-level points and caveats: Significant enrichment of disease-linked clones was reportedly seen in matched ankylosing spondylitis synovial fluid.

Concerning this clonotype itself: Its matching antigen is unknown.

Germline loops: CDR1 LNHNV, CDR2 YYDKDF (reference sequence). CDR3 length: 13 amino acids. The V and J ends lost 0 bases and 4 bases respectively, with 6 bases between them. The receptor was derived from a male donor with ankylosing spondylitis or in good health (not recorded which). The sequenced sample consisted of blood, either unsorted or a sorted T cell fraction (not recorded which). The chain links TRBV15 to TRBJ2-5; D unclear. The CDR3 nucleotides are TGTGCCACCAGCAGAGACAGGCGAGAGACCCAGTACTTC. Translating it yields CATSRDRRETQYF.